This TCR beta chain was identified in a study of OX40 agonist ivuxolimab in advanced cancers. Study in general: Patients were treated with intravenous ivuxolimab, dosed at 0.01 to 10 mg/kg and infused every 2 weeks. The study enrolled dose-escalation patients with hepatocellular carcinoma, melanoma, renal cell or head and neck cancer.

The data were produced by immunoSEQ multiplex PCR, yet TCRdb's version contains in-frame clones alone and is incomplete. The sample consists of roughly 79,000 clones, around 92% of them appearing once. Study-level results: The mean number of expanded clones was higher in CD8+ T cells than in CD4+. The study observed clonal expansion of CD4+ and CD8+ blood T cells by week 6 at 0.1 to 3.0 mg/kg.

On this clone itself: The antigen remains undetermined.

This material consisted of CD4+ or CD8+ T cells sorted from blood, taken in a trial of the OX40 agonist ivuxolimab. This sequence originates from an adult with an advanced solid tumor such as melanoma, head and neck, liver or kidney cancer.

The chain's CDR3 is CASSLGNTGELFF. Here the CDR3 DNA reads TGTGCCAGCAGCTTGGGTAACACCGGGGAGCTGTTTTTT. This chain uses TRBV5-6 with TRBJ2-2; unclear D gene. The V end lost 0 bases, the J end lost 2 bases, and 2 bases lay between the germline ends. Germline V gene sequence: CDR1 SGHDT, CDR2 YYEEEE. The CDR3 consists of 13 residues.